This is a list of T cell receptor beta chains from one sample in a study of shared clonotypes between healthy human individuals. TCRdb's table, derived via immunoSEQ multiplex PCR, lists solely in-frame clones and lacks some. Of about half a million clones listed, around 73% are singletons. Specimen: PBMCs. These receptors were taken from a woman aged 40-49 years in good health. Some clones in this sample may be carry-over from other donors' samples. The CDR3 runs from the conserved cysteine through the conserved F or W. The D gene is left open where the match is weak. Size is omitted from some rows. Given values are once, few, many or a class for expanded clones.

D gene: .; clone size: few; CDR3 length: 13; V gene: TRBV7-2; J gene: TRBJ1-1; CDR3 protein: CASSPTGRTEAFF; CDR3 DNA: TGTGCCAGCAGCCCGACAGGTCGCACTGAAGCTTTCTTT
D gene: .; clone size: .; CDR3 length: 15; V gene: TRBV27; J gene: TRBJ2-7; CDR3 protein: CASSLAPLAFYEQYF; CDR3 DNA: TGTGCCAGCAGTTTAGCCCCTCTAGCGTTCTACGAGCAGTACTTC
D gene: .; clone size: once; CDR3 length: 15; V gene: TRBV9; J gene: TRBJ1-2; CDR3 protein: CASSVATGKLDGYTF; CDR3 DNA: TGTGCCAGCAGCGTAGCTACGGGAAAACTGGATGGCTACACCTTC
D gene: TRBD1; clone size: .; CDR3 length: 15; V gene: TRBV7-2; J gene: TRBJ1-2; CDR3 protein: CASSNRQGPNYGYTF; CDR3 DNA: TGTGCCAGCAGCAATCGACAGGGACCTAACTATGGCTACACCTTC
D gene: .; clone size: .; CDR3 length: 17; V gene: TRBV4-1; J gene: TRBJ2-2; CDR3 protein: CASSHPYRPGDTGELFF; CDR3 DNA: TGCGCCAGCAGCCATCCCTACCGGCCCGGGGACACCGGGGAGCTGTTTTTT
D gene: .; clone size: .; CDR3 length: 16; V gene: TRBV4-2; J gene: TRBJ2-1; CDR3 protein: CASSQAVDRDYNEQFF; CDR3 DNA: TGTGCCAGCAGCCAAGCGGTGGATCGTGATTATAATGAGCAGTTCTTC
D gene: .; clone size: once; CDR3 length: 15; V gene: TRBV28; J gene: TRBJ2-5; CDR3 protein: CASSSPLEREETQYF; CDR3 DNA: TGTGCCAGCAGTTCCCCCCTGGAGAGGGAGGAGACCCAGTACTTC
D gene: TRBD1; clone size: .; CDR3 length: 15; V gene: TRBV6-1; J gene: TRBJ1-1; CDR3 protein: CASSEATTGGTEAFF; CDR3 DNA: TGTGCCAGCAGTGAAGCAACAACAGGGGGCACTGAAGCTTTCTTT
D gene: .; clone size: .; CDR3 length: 12; V gene: TRBV29-1; J gene: TRBJ2-7; CDR3 protein: CSVQRAGKEQYF; CDR3 DNA: TGCAGCGTCCAGAGGGCAGGGAAAGAGCAGTACTTC
D gene: .; clone size: .; CDR3 length: 13; V gene: TRBV19; J gene: TRBJ2-3; CDR3 protein: CASNKGREDTQYF; CDR3 DNA: TGTGCCAGTAACAAAGGACGAGAAGATACGCAGTATTTT
D gene: TRBD2; clone size: once; CDR3 length: 17; V gene: TRBV4-3; J gene: TRBJ2-5; CDR3 protein: CASSQVQGLAGQETQYF; CDR3 DNA: TGCGCCAGCAGCCAAGTGCAGGGACTAGCGGGACAGGAGACCCAGTACTTC
D gene: TRBD1; clone size: .; CDR3 length: 14; V gene: TRBV28; J gene: TRBJ2-1; CDR3 protein: CASSPGGSYNEQFF; CDR3 DNA: TGTGCCAGCAGTCCAGGGGGCTCCTACAATGAGCAGTTCTTC
D gene: .; clone size: .; CDR3 length: 17; V gene: TRBV29-1; J gene: TRBJ2-6; CDR3 protein: CSVRKILIQSRANVLTF; CDR3 DNA: TGCAGCGTTCGCAAGATACTAATACAAAGTCGGGCCAACGTCCTGACTTTC
D gene: .; clone size: many; CDR3 length: 15; V gene: TRBV11-2; J gene: TRBJ2-6; CDR3 protein: CASSTRGAGANVLTF; CDR3 DNA: TGTGCCAGCAGTACCAGGGGGGCTGGGGCCAACGTCCTGACTTTC
D gene: .; clone size: .; CDR3 length: 10; V gene: TRBV29-1; J gene: TRBJ2-3; CDR3 protein: CSVPTDTQYF; CDR3 DNA: TGCAGCGTCCCCACAGATACGCAGTATTTT
D gene: TRBD2; clone size: .; CDR3 length: 12; V gene: TRBV29-1; J gene: TRBJ2-1; CDR3 protein: CSGTRETNEQFF; CDR3 DNA: TGCAGCGGGACTAGAGAAACCAATGAGCAGTTCTTC
D gene: .; clone size: .; CDR3 length: 18; V gene: TRBV29-1; J gene: TRBJ1-1; CDR3 protein: CSVEVPLGFESDTTEAFF; CDR3 DNA: TGCAGCGTTGAAGTACCGCTAGGATTCGAGTCCGATACCACTGAAGCTTTCTTT
D gene: .; clone size: .; CDR3 length: 11; V gene: TRBV27; J gene: TRBJ1-1; CDR3 protein: CASSSGTEAFF; CDR3 DNA: TGTGCCAGCAGTTCCGGCACTGAAGCTTTCTTT